These 9 T cell receptor beta chains came from one sample sequenced in a study of blood T cell repertoires in COVID-19. Measured with immunoSEQ multiplex PCR; TCRdb has only the in-frame clones, and not every one. Of some 300,000 clones detected, under 90% appear once; the ten largest clones hold roughly a tenth. The sample taken for sequencing was PBMCs or T cells enriched from blood (not recorded which). Every receptor here comes from a woman younger than 45 who had recovered from COVID-19.

The chain links TRBV3-1 (or the pseudogene TRBV3-2) to TRBJ2-7, with D possibly being TRBD2 (6 bases). Trimming left V 0 bases short and J 2 bases short, with 11 bases between. CDR1 is LGHDT, CDR2 YNNKEL, per germline (reference sequence). The CDR3 is 15 amino acids. In nucleotides, the CDR3 is TGTGCCAGCAGCCAAGATTCTAGCGAGACCTACGAGCAGTACTTC. As protein: CASSQDSSETYEQYF.

This sequence joins TRBV14 and TRBJ2-1; D ambiguous. The germline CDR1 and CDR2 sequences are SGHDN and FVKESK. Trimming cost V 5 bases and J 1 base, with 9 bases left between them. The length of the CDR3 is 14 residues. The CDR3 DNA reads as TGTGCCAGCAGCTCCTCCTTATCCTACAATGAGCAGTTCTTC. Protein: CASSSSLSYNEQFF.

V is TRBV2 and J is TRBJ2-2, with TRBD2 matching 9 bases. The V segment lost 7 bases and the J segment 0 bases; nucleotides outside the gene matches: 6. CDR1 and CDR2 (germline): SNHLY, FYNNEI. The CDR3 spans 16 residues. The CDR3 DNA follows: TGTGCCAGCACGAGACTAGCGGAAGCGAACACCGGGGAGCTGTTTTTT. This sequence encodes CASTRLAEANTGELFF.

The rearrangement links TRBV7-9 to TRBJ2-1; TRBD2 aligns across 7 bases. Germline CDR1 is SEHNR and CDR2 is FQNEAQ (reference sequence). The CDR3 runs 14 residues. Germline trimming cut 3 bases from V and 10 bases from J; bases unmatched to any gene: 9. CDR3 coding DNA: TGTGCCAGCAGCTTGGGGGGGTTGTCAACCGAGCAGTTCTTC. Its protein is CASSLGGLSTEQFF.

The V and J genes are TRBV10-3 and TRBJ2-5; tentatively, D is TRBD2 (6 bases). V lost 8 bases and J lost 2, with 12 bases in between. Germline CDR1 is ENHRY and CDR2 is SYGVKD. The CDR3 spans 13 residues. The CDR3 reads CAIAPGVQETQYF. The DNA for the CDR3 is TGTGCCATCGCCCCGGGGGTTCAAGAGACCCAGTACTTC.

The rearrangement links TRBV4-3 to TRBJ2-1; D possibly corresponds to TRBD2 (6 bases). The germline V gene has CDR1 LGHNA and CDR2 YSLEER. V was shortened by 2 bases and J by 7 bases, with 15 bases between the two germline ends. The CDR3 covers 15 residues. CDR3 residues: CASSQLTGTLNEQFF. Written as DNA, the CDR3 is TGCGCCAGCAGCCAATTAACCGGGACTCTTAATGAGCAGTTCTTC.

The count of this clone is one. The rearrangement links TRBV2 to TRBJ2-6, with a tentative D call TRBD2 (6 bases). Trimming took 6 bases from V and 0 from J, leaving 12 bases between them. The CDR3 extends over 16 amino acids. In germline, CDR1 is SNHLY, CDR2 FYNNEI. The CDR3 region is CASRVGGSSGANVLTF. In DNA, the CDR3 is TGTGCCAGCAGGGTCGGGGGAAGCTCTGGGGCCAACGTCCTGACTTTC.

The genes are TRBV6-6 and TRBJ1-2, with 8 bases fitting TRBD1. Germline CDR1 is MNHNY and CDR2 is SVGAGI (reference sequence). The CDR3 is 13 residues long. The J segment lost 6 bases and the V segment lost 5 bases, leaving 5 bases of the junction unmatched. The CDR3: CASSTTGDDGYTF. The CDR3 DNA follows: TGTGCCAGCAGTACGACAGGGGACGATGGCTACACCTTC.

Here the CDR3 DNA reads TGTGCCAGCAGCGAACAGACAGGGTTCACTGAAGCTTTCTTT. This gives the protein CASSEQTGFTEAFF. The J gene is TRBJ1-1, the V gene TRBV14, with 7 nucleotides matching TRBD1. Germline assignment: CDR1 SGHDN and CDR2 FVKESK. This CDR3 has 14 amino acids. Trimming removed 5 bases from V and 4 bases from J; junction bases left unmatched: 7.